The T cell receptor (beta chain) under discussion was sequenced for a study of blood T cell repertoires in COVID-19. As for the study in general: COVID-19 samples from acute and convalescent phases originated in the United States, Italy and Spain. Nucleic acid was either cDNA or gDNA, and it came from T cells, B-cell-depleted T cells, or PBMCs.

Germline lookup yields CDR1 LGHDT and CDR2 YNNKEL (reference sequence). V was trimmed by 4 bases and J by 4 bases, leaving 10 bases between them. CDR3 length equals 14 residues. In the original analysis: Amplification of reference gene primers provided the estimated nucleated cell counts. The method was immunoSEQ multiplex PCR; TCRdb's version includes in-frame clones alone and lacks a portion of them. That table is the source of V, J and clone size, and D and trimming were worked out from the DNA. The profile shows around 85,000 clones, 87% of them singletons. The gene calls are TRBV3-1 (or the pseudogene TRBV3-2) and TRBJ1-4; D is perhaps TRBD1 (5 bases). Specimen: peripheral blood. This receptor was identified in a man between 60 and 75 years old with acute or convalescent COVID-19. The CDR3 protein is CASSPGQFNEKLFF. The CDR3 DNA reads TGTGCCAGCAGCCCAGGGCAGTTTAATGAAAAACTGTTTTTT.